These T cell receptor beta chains were read from a single sample in a study of CD8 T cells in Susac syndrome. TCRdb analysed the immunoSEQ multiplex PCR reads with MiXCR anew, one entry per CDR3 protein. The sample yields about 76,000 distinct CDR3 sequences, roughly 91% seen once. Sequencing was done on a sample of CD8+ T cells from PBMCs. Receptors originate from a human donor with multiple sclerosis. CDR3s include the opening cysteine and the closing phenylalanine or tryptophan. D genes are given only for firm matches. Size values are once, few and many counts, or a class for expanded clones, and some rows have none.

v_call: TRBV2
clone_size: -
j_call: TRBJ2-4
d_call: TRBD2
cdr3_aa: CASSDLAGAPIQYF
cdr3_nt: TGTGCCAGCAGTGATCTAGCGGGAGCACCCATTCAGTACTTC

v_call: TRBV6-2/TRBV6-3
clone_size: -
j_call: TRBJ2-7
d_call: -
cdr3_aa: CASSYDAASEQYF
cdr3_nt: TGTGCCAGCAGTTACGATGCAGCGTCCGAGCAGTACTTC

v_call: TRBV28
clone_size: -
j_call: TRBJ2-7
d_call: TRBD1
cdr3_aa: CASSFGDRTYEQYF
cdr3_nt: TGTGCCAGCAGTTTCGGGGACAGAACCTACGAGCAGTACTTC

v_call: TRBV7-9
clone_size: -
j_call: TRBJ2-3
d_call: TRBD2
cdr3_aa: CASSFLAGGADTQYF
cdr3_nt: TGTGCCAGCAGCTTCTTAGCGGGGGGGGCAGATACGCAGTATTTT

v_call: TRBV11-2
clone_size: -
j_call: TRBJ2-1
d_call: TRBD1
cdr3_aa: CASRPTGAGYNEQFF
cdr3_nt: TGTGCCAGCAGACCGACAGGGGCTGGATACAATGAGCAGTTCTTC

v_call: TRBV28
clone_size: -
j_call: TRBJ2-7
d_call: TRBD1
cdr3_aa: CASSMGTGVLLYYEQYF
cdr3_nt: TGTGCCAGCAGCATGGGGACAGGGGTCCTGCTTTACTATGAGCAGTACTTC

v_call: TRBV27
clone_size: -
j_call: TRBJ1-1
d_call: TRBD1
cdr3_aa: CASSSTGGLIAFF
cdr3_nt: TGTGCCAGCAGTTCGACAGGGGGCTTAATAGCTTTCTTT

v_call: TRBV29-1
clone_size: -
j_call: TRBJ2-1
d_call: TRBD2
cdr3_aa: CSVVGGGAGNEQFF
cdr3_nt: TGCAGCGTTGTGGGCGGGGGGGCCGGGAATGAGCAGTTCTTC

v_call: TRBV29-1
clone_size: once
j_call: TRBJ2-1
d_call: -
cdr3_aa: CSAEGNEQFF
cdr3_nt: TGCAGCGCTGAGGGCAATGAGCAGTTCTTC

v_call: TRBV28
clone_size: -
j_call: TRBJ2-1
d_call: TRBD2
cdr3_aa: CATRDYYNEQFF
cdr3_nt: TGTGCCACCCGGGACTACTACAATGAGCAGTTCTTC

v_call: TRBV4-3
clone_size: -
j_call: TRBJ2-1
d_call: -
cdr3_aa: CASSQDTGGGDSYNEQFF
cdr3_nt: TGCGCCAGCAGCCAAGATACGGGCGGCGGGGACTCCTACAATGAGCAGTTCTTC

v_call: TRBV4-3
clone_size: once
j_call: TRBJ1-3
d_call: -
cdr3_aa: CASSQDPGAGNTIYF
cdr3_nt: TGCGCCAGCAGCCAAGATCCAGGTGCTGGAAACACCATATATTTT

v_call: TRBV6-5
clone_size: -
j_call: TRBJ2-2
d_call: -
cdr3_aa: CASSYLGAGAGGELFF
cdr3_nt: TGTGCCAGCAGTTACCTCGGGGCGGGGGCAGGCGGGGAGCTGTTTTTT

v_call: TRBV27
clone_size: -
j_call: TRBJ2-7
d_call: -
cdr3_aa: CASSLRGASYEQYF
cdr3_nt: TGTGCCAGCAGTTTGAGGGGAGCTTCCTACGAGCAGTACTTC

v_call: TRBV7-8
clone_size: -
j_call: TRBJ1-3
d_call: -
cdr3_aa: CASSFGGDSGNTIYF
cdr3_nt: TGTGCCAGCAGCTTCGGTGGGGACTCTGGAAACACCATATATTTT

v_call: TRBV12-3/TRBV12-4
clone_size: -
j_call: TRBJ2-1
d_call: TRBD2
cdr3_aa: CASSGTSGRLNNEQFF
cdr3_nt: TGTGCCAGCAGTGGGACTAGCGGGCGATTAAACAATGAGCAGTTCTTC

v_call: TRBV28
clone_size: -
j_call: TRBJ2-1
d_call: TRBD2
cdr3_aa: CASWREGYNEQFF
cdr3_nt: TGTGCCAGCTGGCGGGAGGGATACAATGAGCAGTTCTTC

v_call: TRBV27
clone_size: -
j_call: TRBJ2-5
d_call: TRBD2
cdr3_aa: CASSLGLAGNQETQYF
cdr3_nt: TGTGCCAGCAGTTTAGGTCTAGCGGGGAACCAAGAGACCCAGTACTTC

v_call: TRBV13
clone_size: -
j_call: TRBJ2-2
d_call: -
cdr3_aa: CASSSGGSTGELFF
cdr3_nt: TGTGCCAGCAGCTCTGGGGGAAGCACCGGGGAGCTGTTTTTT

v_call: TRBV5-1
clone_size: few
j_call: TRBJ2-3
d_call: TRBD2
cdr3_aa: CASRLGLAGGPTDTQYF
cdr3_nt: TGCGCCAGCAGGTTGGGACTAGCGGGAGGACCTACAGATACGCAGTATTTT

v_call: TRBV19
clone_size: few
j_call: TRBJ1-2
d_call: TRBD1
cdr3_aa: CASSPRTGDGYTF
cdr3_nt: TGTGCCAGTAGTCCCAGGACAGGGGATGGCTACACCTTC

v_call: TRBV2
clone_size: -
j_call: TRBJ2-7
d_call: -
cdr3_aa: CASTPGHYEQYF
cdr3_nt: TGTGCCAGCACACCGGGGCACTACGAGCAGTACTTC

v_call: TRBV5-6
clone_size: -
j_call: TRBJ2-6
d_call: TRBD2
cdr3_aa: CASSLDLAGDIFSGANVLTF
cdr3_nt: TGTGCCAGCAGCTTGGATCTAGCGGGAGACATATTCTCTGGGGCCAACGTCCTGACTTTC

v_call: TRBV7-2
clone_size: -
j_call: TRBJ2-7
d_call: TRBD1
cdr3_aa: CASSFIGQGAPYEQYF
cdr3_nt: TGTGCCAGCAGCTTTATCGGACAGGGGGCTCCGTACGAGCAGTACTTC

v_call: TRBV10-3
clone_size: -
j_call: TRBJ2-1
d_call: TRBD2
cdr3_aa: CAISASSGTNEQFF
cdr3_nt: TGTGCCATCAGTGCTTCTAGCGGGACCAATGAGCAGTTCTTC

v_call: TRBV5-4
clone_size: -
j_call: TRBJ2-7
d_call: -
cdr3_aa: CASSLDSHYEQYF
cdr3_nt: TGTGCCAGCAGCTTAGACTCTCACTACGAGCAGTACTTC

v_call: TRBV24-1
clone_size: -
j_call: TRBJ2-7
d_call: -
cdr3_aa: CATSDLWDNEQYF
cdr3_nt: TGTGCCACCAGTGATTTGTGGGATAACGAGCAGTACTTC

v_call: TRBV13
clone_size: -
j_call: TRBJ2-7
d_call: -
cdr3_aa: CASSADRIGIYEQYF
cdr3_nt: TGTGCCAGCAGCGCGGACCGGATAGGAATCTACGAGCAGTACTTC

v_call: TRBV5-1
clone_size: -
j_call: TRBJ2-3
d_call: TRBD1
cdr3_aa: CASNRQGITDTQYF
cdr3_nt: TGCGCCAGCAACAGACAGGGGATTACAGATACGCAGTATTTT

v_call: TRBV4-1
clone_size: once
j_call: TRBJ2-6
d_call: -
cdr3_aa: CASSPTTSGANVLTF
cdr3_nt: TGCGCCAGCAGCCCTACTACTTCTGGGGCCAACGTCCTGACTTTC

v_call: TRBV6-2/TRBV6-3
clone_size: -
j_call: TRBJ2-5
d_call: -
cdr3_aa: CASENPQPWGTQYF
cdr3_nt: TGTGCCAGCGAAAACCCCCAGCCATGGGGGACCCAGTACTTC

v_call: TRBV6-5
clone_size: -
j_call: TRBJ1-1
d_call: -
cdr3_aa: CASSPITNTEAFF
cdr3_nt: TGTGCCAGCAGTCCTATTACGAACACTGAAGCTTTCTTT

v_call: TRBV19
clone_size: -
j_call: TRBJ2-1
d_call: -
cdr3_aa: CASGDRLGYNEQFF
cdr3_nt: TGTGCCAGCGGGGACAGACTAGGGTACAATGAGCAGTTCTTC

v_call: TRBV12-3/TRBV12-4
clone_size: -
j_call: TRBJ2-1
d_call: TRBD2
cdr3_aa: CASRSSGGDNEQFF
cdr3_nt: TGTGCCAGCAGGTCTAGCGGGGGGGACAATGAGCAGTTCTTC

v_call: TRBV28
clone_size: -
j_call: TRBJ2-7
d_call: -
cdr3_aa: CASSPYRGGPYEQYF
cdr3_nt: TGTGCCAGCAGTCCTTACAGGGGGGGACCCTACGAGCAGTACTTC

v_call: TRBV12-3/TRBV12-4
clone_size: -
j_call: TRBJ2-3
d_call: -
cdr3_aa: CASSYGGRTDTQYF
cdr3_nt: TGTGCCAGCAGTTACGGGGGCCGCACAGATACGCAGTATTTT

v_call: TRBV6-2/TRBV6-3
clone_size: -
j_call: TRBJ2-7
d_call: -
cdr3_aa: CASSYSGTLLREQYF
cdr3_nt: TGTGCCAGCAGTTACTCCGGGACGCTTCTACGCGAGCAGTACTTC

v_call: TRBV2
clone_size: once
j_call: TRBJ2-2
d_call: TRBD2
cdr3_aa: CASSDTSGRDAAGELFF
cdr3_nt: TGTGCCAGCAGCGATACTAGCGGAAGAGATGCGGCCGGGGAGCTGTTTTTT

v_call: TRBV9
clone_size: -
j_call: TRBJ2-3
d_call: -
cdr3_aa: CASSVGEDTQYF
cdr3_nt: TGTGCCAGCAGCGTAGGTGAAGATACGCAGTATTTT

v_call: TRBV28
clone_size: once
j_call: TRBJ2-7
d_call: TRBD1
cdr3_aa: CASSLRDRGLDEQYF
cdr3_nt: TGTGCCAGCAGTTTAAGGGACAGGGGTCTCGACGAGCAGTACTTC

v_call: TRBV4-3
clone_size: -
j_call: TRBJ2-3
d_call: TRBD2
cdr3_aa: CASSQEGRLAGADTQYF
cdr3_nt: TGCGCCAGCAGCCAAGAGGGACGACTAGCGGGAGCAGATACGCAGTATTTT

v_call: TRBV7-9
clone_size: once
j_call: TRBJ2-1
d_call: -
cdr3_aa: CASSLQLNEQFF
cdr3_nt: TGTGCCAGCAGCCTACAGCTAAATGAGCAGTTCTTC

v_call: TRBV19
clone_size: -
j_call: TRBJ2-2
d_call: TRBD1
cdr3_aa: CASSISGTGDTGELFF
cdr3_nt: TGTGCCAGTAGCATAAGTGGGACAGGGGACACCGGGGAGCTGTTTTTT

v_call: TRBV20-1
clone_size: once
j_call: TRBJ2-1
d_call: TRBD2
cdr3_aa: CSARLAGAYNEQFF
cdr3_nt: TGCAGTGCACGGCTAGCGGGTGCCTACAATGAGCAGTTCTTC

v_call: TRBV6-1
clone_size: few
j_call: TRBJ2-5
d_call: TRBD2
cdr3_aa: CASSRLAGELETQYF
cdr3_nt: TGTGCCAGCAGCCGACTAGCGGGGGAACTTGAGACCCAGTACTTC

v_call: TRBV10-3
clone_size: -
j_call: TRBJ2-1
d_call: TRBD2
cdr3_aa: CAISSRTSGSNEQFF
cdr3_nt: TGTGCCATCAGTTCCAGGACTAGCGGGAGTAATGAGCAGTTCTTC

v_call: TRBV6-2/TRBV6-3
clone_size: -
j_call: TRBJ2-5
d_call: TRBD2
cdr3_aa: CASSTRTSGRLGETQYF
cdr3_nt: TGTGCCAGCAGCACGCGGACTAGCGGCCGACTCGGGGAGACCCAGTACTTC

v_call: TRBV28
clone_size: -
j_call: TRBJ1-1
d_call: -
cdr3_aa: CASTTSGSNTEAFF
cdr3_nt: TGTGCCAGCACCACCTCGGGGTCGAACACTGAAGCTTTCTTT

v_call: TRBV27
clone_size: -
j_call: TRBJ2-7
d_call: -
cdr3_aa: CASSSGIRLGEQYF
cdr3_nt: TGTGCCAGCAGTTCAGGGATCCGTTTAGGGGAGCAGTACTTC

v_call: TRBV20-1
clone_size: -
j_call: TRBJ1-5
d_call: -
cdr3_aa: CSARESQGGNQPQHF
cdr3_nt: TGCAGTGCTAGAGAATCTCAGGGAGGGAATCAGCCCCAGCATTTT

v_call: TRBV2
clone_size: -
j_call: TRBJ2-2
d_call: TRBD1
cdr3_aa: CASSAGTGYTGELFF
cdr3_nt: TGTGCCAGCAGTGCGGGGACAGGGTACACCGGGGAGCTGTTTTTT

v_call: TRBV6-5
clone_size: -
j_call: TRBJ2-1
d_call: -
cdr3_aa: CASSLLSGARSYNEQFF
cdr3_nt: TGTGCCAGCAGTTTATTGTCAGGGGCTCGCTCCTACAATGAGCAGTTCTTC

v_call: TRBV7-2
clone_size: -
j_call: TRBJ2-1
d_call: -
cdr3_aa: CASRSSLAGLFNEQFF
cdr3_nt: TGTGCCAGCAGGTCATCTCTGGCGGGATTATTCAATGAGCAGTTCTTC

v_call: TRBV20-1
clone_size: -
j_call: TRBJ1-1
d_call: -
cdr3_aa: CSARVGGVNTEAFF
cdr3_nt: TGCAGTGCTAGAGTCGGGGGCGTGAACACTGAAGCTTTCTTT

v_call: TRBV6-6
clone_size: -
j_call: TRBJ2-1
d_call: TRBD2
cdr3_aa: CASSYDTSGSFNEQFF
cdr3_nt: TGTGCCAGCAGTTACGACACTAGCGGGAGCTTCAATGAGCAGTTCTTC

v_call: TRBV5-6
clone_size: -
j_call: TRBJ2-1
d_call: TRBD1
cdr3_aa: CASSGGQVYNEQFF
cdr3_nt: TGTGCCAGCAGCGGGGGACAGGTTTACAATGAGCAGTTCTTC

v_call: TRBV7-2
clone_size: -
j_call: TRBJ2-1
d_call: -
cdr3_aa: CASSLALVELNNEQFF
cdr3_nt: TGTGCCAGCAGCTTAGCCCTGGTGGAACTTAACAATGAGCAGTTCTTC

v_call: TRBV2
clone_size: -
j_call: TRBJ2-1
d_call: -
cdr3_aa: CASSERVWGNEQFF
cdr3_nt: TGTGCCAGCAGTGAACGGGTGTGGGGCAATGAGCAGTTCTTC

v_call: TRBV9
clone_size: once
j_call: TRBJ2-5
d_call: TRBD2
cdr3_aa: CASSEASGGVAETQYF
cdr3_nt: TGTGCCAGCAGCGAGGCTAGCGGGGGGGTCGCGGAGACCCAGTACTTC

v_call: TRBV20-1
clone_size: -
j_call: TRBJ1-6
d_call: -
cdr3_aa: CSARDLGSPLHF
cdr3_nt: TGCAGTGCTAGAGATCTTGGTTCACCCCTCCACTTT